This T cell receptor beta chain was obtained from a study of OX40 agonist ivuxolimab in advanced cancers. As for the study in general: In this trial design, patients received ivuxolimab intravenously at 0.01 to 10 mg/kg every 2 weeks. The dose-escalation cohort was about 86% male, with a mean age of around 60 years, ranging about 20 to 79. Dose-escalation patients had hepatocellular carcinoma, melanoma, renal cell or head and neck cancer.

Here immunoSEQ multiplex PCR was the method, and the copy in TCRdb shows in-frame clones only, minus some. This table has tens of thousands of clones, roughly 86% appearing once. V lost 0 bases and J lost 5, with 13 bases in between. Germline CDR1 is KGHSH and CDR2 is LQKENI. The CDR3 is 15 amino acids. The sequences come from CD4+ or CD8+ T cells sorted from blood, collected in a trial of the OX40 agonist ivuxolimab. The TCR sequence derives from an adult with an advanced solid tumor such as melanoma, head and neck, liver or kidney cancer. This chain links TRBV18 with TRBJ2-5; D is perhaps TRBD1 (6 bases). Here the CDR3 DNA reads TGTGCCAGCTCACCACCGGCAGGGGCTACGGAGACCCAGTACTTC. Amino acid sequence: CASSPPAGATETQYF.